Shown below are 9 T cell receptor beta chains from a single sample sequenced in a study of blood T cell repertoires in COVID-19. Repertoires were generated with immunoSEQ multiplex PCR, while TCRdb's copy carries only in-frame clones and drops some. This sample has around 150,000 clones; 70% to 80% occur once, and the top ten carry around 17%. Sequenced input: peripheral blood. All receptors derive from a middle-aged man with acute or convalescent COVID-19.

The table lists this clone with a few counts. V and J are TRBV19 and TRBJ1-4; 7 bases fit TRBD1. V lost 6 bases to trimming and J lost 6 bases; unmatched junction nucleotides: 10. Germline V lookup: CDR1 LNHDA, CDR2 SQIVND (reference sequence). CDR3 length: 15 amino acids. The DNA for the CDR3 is TGTGCCAGTAGGCGACGGGACAGCGCTGATGAAAAACTGTTTTTT. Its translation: CASRRRDSADEKLFF.

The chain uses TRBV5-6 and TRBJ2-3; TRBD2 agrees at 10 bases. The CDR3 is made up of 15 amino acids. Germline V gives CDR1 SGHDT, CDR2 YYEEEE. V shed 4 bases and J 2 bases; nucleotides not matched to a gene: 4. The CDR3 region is CASSGTSDNTDTQYF. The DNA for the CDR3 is TGTGCCAGCAGCGGGACTAGCGATAACACAGATACGCAGTATTTT.

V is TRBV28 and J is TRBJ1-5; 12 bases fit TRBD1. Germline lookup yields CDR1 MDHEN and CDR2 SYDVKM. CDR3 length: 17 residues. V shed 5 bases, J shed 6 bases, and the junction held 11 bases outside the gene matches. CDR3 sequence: CASSGTGGLSEGQPQHF. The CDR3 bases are TGTGCCAGCAGTGGGACAGGGGGCCTATCGGAGGGTCAGCCCCAGCATTTT.

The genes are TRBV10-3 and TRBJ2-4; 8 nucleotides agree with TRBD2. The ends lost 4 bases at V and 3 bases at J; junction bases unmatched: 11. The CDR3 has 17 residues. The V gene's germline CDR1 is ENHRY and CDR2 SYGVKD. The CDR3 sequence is CAISGGITSGNKNIQYF. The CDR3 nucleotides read TGTGCCATCAGTGGAGGGATAACTAGCGGTAACAAAAACATTCAGTACTTC.

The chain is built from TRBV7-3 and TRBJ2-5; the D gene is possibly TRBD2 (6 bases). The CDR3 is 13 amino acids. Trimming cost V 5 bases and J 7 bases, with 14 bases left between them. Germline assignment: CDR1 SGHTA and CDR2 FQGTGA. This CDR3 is CASSGGSEGTQYF. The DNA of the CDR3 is TGTGCCAGCAGCGGGGGTTCGGAGGGGACCCAGTACTTC.

The CDR3 sequence: CASSPGEGAYEQYF. The CDR3 DNA reads as TGTGCCAGCTCACCAGGGGAAGGGGCCTACGAGCAGTACTTC. V usage is TRBV18 and J usage is TRBJ2-7; weak D call: TRBD1 (5 bases). Looked up from germline, CDR1 is KGHSH and CDR2 is LQKENI. V was clipped by 2 bases and J by 2 bases, with 10 bases between them. This CDR3 contains 14 residues.

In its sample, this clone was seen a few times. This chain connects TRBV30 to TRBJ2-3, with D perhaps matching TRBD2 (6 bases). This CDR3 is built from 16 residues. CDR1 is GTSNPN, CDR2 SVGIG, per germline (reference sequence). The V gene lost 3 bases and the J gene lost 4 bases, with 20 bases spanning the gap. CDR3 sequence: CAWSKGGAHRPDTQYF. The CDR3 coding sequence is TGTGCCTGGAGCAAGGGCGGGGCCCATCGTCCAGATACGCAGTATTTT.

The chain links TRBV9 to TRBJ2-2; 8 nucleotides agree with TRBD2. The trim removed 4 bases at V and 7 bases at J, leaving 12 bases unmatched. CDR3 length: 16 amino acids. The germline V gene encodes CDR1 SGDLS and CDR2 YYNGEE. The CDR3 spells CASSPSGGVLIGELFF. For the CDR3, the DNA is TGTGCCAGCAGCCCTTCCGGGGGGGTTTTAATCGGGGAGCTGTTTTTT.

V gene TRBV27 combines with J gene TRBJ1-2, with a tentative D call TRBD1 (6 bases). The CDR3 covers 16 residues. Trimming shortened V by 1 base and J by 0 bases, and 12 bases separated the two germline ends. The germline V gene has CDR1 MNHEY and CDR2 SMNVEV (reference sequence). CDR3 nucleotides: TGTGCCAGCAGTTTATGGGCAGGGGCCTCTAACTATGGCTACACCTTC. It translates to CASSLWAGASNYGYTF.